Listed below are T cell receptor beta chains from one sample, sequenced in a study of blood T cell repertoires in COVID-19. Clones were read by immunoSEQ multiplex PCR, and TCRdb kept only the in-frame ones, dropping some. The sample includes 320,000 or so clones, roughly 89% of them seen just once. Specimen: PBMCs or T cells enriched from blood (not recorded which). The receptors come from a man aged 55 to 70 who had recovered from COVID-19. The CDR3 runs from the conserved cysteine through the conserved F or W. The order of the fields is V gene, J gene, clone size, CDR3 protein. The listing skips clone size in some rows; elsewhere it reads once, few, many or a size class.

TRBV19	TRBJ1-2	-	CASSTGQGPSNYGYTF
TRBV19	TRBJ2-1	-	CASSIRGYRSSYNEQFF
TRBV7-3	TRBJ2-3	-	CASSLEGGYTDTQYF
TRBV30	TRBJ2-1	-	CAWSVPSVQQFF
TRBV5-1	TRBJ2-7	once	CASSLEGQGIHEQYF
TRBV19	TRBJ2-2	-	CASADRGHTGELFF
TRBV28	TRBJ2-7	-	CASSLIRTGAYEQYF
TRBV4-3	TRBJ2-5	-	CASSQSPRDLYQETQYF
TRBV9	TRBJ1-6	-	CASSPTPGQGFNSPLHF
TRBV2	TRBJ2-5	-	CARTQGSQETQYF
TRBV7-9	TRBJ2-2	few	CASSWRLAGGRRTGELFF
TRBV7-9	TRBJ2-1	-	CASSLAGTSGRASYNEQFF
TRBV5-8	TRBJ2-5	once	CASSLTGAETQYF
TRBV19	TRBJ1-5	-	CASSMFLSNQPQHF
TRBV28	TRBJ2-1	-	CASIKAGGPGEQFF
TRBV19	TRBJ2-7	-	CASSTSGTGRTYEQYF
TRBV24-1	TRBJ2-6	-	CATSAAGGTGANVLTF
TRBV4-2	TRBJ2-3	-	CASSQGQGYTDTQYF
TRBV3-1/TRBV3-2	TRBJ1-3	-	CASSQDLGGYTIYF
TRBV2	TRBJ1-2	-	CASSAGTDANYGYTF
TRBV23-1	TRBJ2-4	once	CASRQGRNIQYF
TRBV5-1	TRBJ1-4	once	CASSQQPGQGDEKLFF
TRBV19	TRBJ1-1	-	CASSTDRGGNTEAFF
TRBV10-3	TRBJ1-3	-	CAISDDQGVSGNTIYF
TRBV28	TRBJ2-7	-	CAISPGLAVTYEQYF
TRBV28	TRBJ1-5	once	CASSLPQGNNQPQHF
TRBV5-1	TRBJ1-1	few	CASSLDQSNTEAFF
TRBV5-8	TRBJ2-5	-	CASSLGTSKEETQYF
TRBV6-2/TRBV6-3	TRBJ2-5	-	CASSQLGTSETQYF
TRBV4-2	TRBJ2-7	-	CASSPDRLSSYEQYF
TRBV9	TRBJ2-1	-	CASSVGGRGYNEQFF
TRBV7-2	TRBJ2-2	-	CASSLRGGQNTGELFF
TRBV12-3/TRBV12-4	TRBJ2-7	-	CASSQTVYEQYF
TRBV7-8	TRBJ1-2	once	CASSPNRNGYTF
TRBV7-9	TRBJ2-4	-	CASSNGTGKNIQYF
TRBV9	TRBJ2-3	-	CASSPTSGTTDTQYF
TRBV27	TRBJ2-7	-	CASSLLGGPYEQYF
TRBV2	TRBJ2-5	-	CASLRTVSQETQYF
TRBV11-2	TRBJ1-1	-	CASSLGWGGYNTEAFF
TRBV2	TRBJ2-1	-	CASSVWLAGEDKQFF
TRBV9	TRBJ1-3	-	CASSDWTGRSGNTIYF
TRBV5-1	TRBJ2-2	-	CASSLVRGSAGELFF